This record covers a single TCR beta chain. Patients in Seattle were enrolled during active infection, then followed longitudinally. As originally analysed: Using reference gene primer amplification, nucleated cell counts were estimated. The data were produced by immunoSEQ multiplex PCR, yet TCRdb's version contains in-frame clones alone and is incomplete. The DNA was the basis for D and trimming; V, J and clone size are from that table. Altogether approximately 500,000 clones are present, roughly nine tenths being singletons, with the ten largest covering around 8%. This entry comes from a study of blood T cell repertoires in COVID-19. Study overall: Sites across the United States, Italy and Spain contributed samples from acute and convalescent COVID-19. PBMCs, B-cell-depleted T cells, or T cells provided the cDNA or gDNA that made up the material.

This TCR was sampled from a woman in her 50s with COVID-19, enrolled during active disease. The sample was peripheral blood.

The CDR3 here is CASKSGARGQKLFF. Written as DNA, the CDR3 is TGTGCCAGCAAAAGCGGGGCCAGAGGGCAGAAACTGTTTTTT. This sequence joins TRBV2 and TRBJ1-4; D may be TRBD1 (5 bases). The germline gives CDR1 SNHLY, CDR2 FYNNEI. The V end was cut by 7 bases, the J end by 11 bases, with 20 bases between. The CDR3 sequence is 14 residues long.